Presented here are 25 T cell receptor beta chains from one specimen sequenced in a study of Graves' ophthalmopathy and Graves' hyperthyroidism (dated by TCRdb to 2017 to 2018). Reads for this sample came from an Illumina HiSeq 2000. For repertoire sequencing, the TCR beta CDR3 regions were amplified from RNA transcripts. The first round of RT-PCR was done with HTBI primers and the Qiagen OneStep RT-PCR kit, and was followed by a second round of multiplex PCR, then size selection and purification. Using fastp trimming at Q25 and MiXCR clonotype assembly, TCRdb reanalyzed the public sequencing data and kept in-frame beta chains. CDR3 protein duplicates are merged, each entry listing the most common genes and DNA. This sample has about 370,000 distinct CDR3 sequences in its table, and about 17% of those were observed once. The ten largest clones add up to 2% to 2.5% of the sample. The sequenced sample was peripheral blood. Receptors were obtained from an adult woman with stable Graves' hyperthyroidism.

This clonotype was found many times. The chain joins TRBV10-2 to TRBJ2-7, with a possible D match to TRBD2 (6 bases). Per germline, CDR1 WSHSY and CDR2 SAAADI. V lost 6 bases and J 6 bases, leaving 24 bases between the germline ends. The CDR3 extends over 16 amino acids. The CDR3 DNA reads as TGCGCCAGCAGACCAAATTTGGGGCGGGGCCGGAGCGAGCAGTACTTC. Translation gives CASRPNLGRGRSEQYF.

This clonotype appeared many times. The genes are TRBV6-5 and TRBJ2-5, with D uncertain. Germline V lookup: CDR1 MNHEY, CDR2 SVGAGI. Trimming took 0 bases from V and 3 from J, leaving 5 bases between them. CDR3 length: 13 residues. The CDR3 DNA reads as TGTGCCAGCAGTTACTCGGCAGAAGAGACCCAGTACTTC. It translates to CASSYSAEETQYF.

In this sample, this clonotype turned up a few times. The V gene is TRBV4-1, the J gene TRBJ1-5; a weak D match, TRBD1 (5 bases). This CDR3 has 18 residues. V was clipped by 1 base and J by 4 bases, with 20 bases between them. Germline-derived CDR1 and CDR2 are MGHRA and YSYEKL. The CDR3 protein is CASSQVRFGGLVNQPQHF. For the CDR3, the DNA is TGCGCCAGCAGCCAAGTCAGGTTTGGGGGATTAGTAAATCAGCCCCAGCATTTT.

This clonotype was detected ten times or more. The chain couples TRBV5-4 to TRBJ2-7, with 10 positions matching TRBD2. From germline, CDR1 is SGHNT and CDR2 YYREEE (reference sequence). Germline trimming cut 5 bases from V and 1 base from J; bases unmatched to any gene: 9. The CDR3 sequence is 16 residues long. CDR3 region: CASSEKMGLASYEQYF. CDR3 sequence (DNA): TGTGCCAGCAGTGAAAAAATGGGACTAGCGTCCTACGAGCAGTACTTC.

In its sample, this clonotype was seen many times. The gene calls are TRBV6-2 or TRBV6-3 and TRBJ2-5; D is undetermined. This CDR3 has 15 amino acids. The germline V gene encodes CDR1 MNHEY and CDR2 SVGEGT. V was shortened by 0 bases and J by 7 bases, with 15 bases between the two germline ends. Here the CDR3 reads CASSYSATPPTTQYF. The DNA of the CDR3 is TGTGCCAGCAGTTACTCAGCGACCCCGCCAACGACCCAGTACTTC.

Ten or more counts support this clonotype. V usage is TRBV28 and J usage is TRBJ1-1; no reliable D call. Trimming took off 6 bases at V and 0 bases at J, with 14 bases between the two ends. The CDR3 extends over 15 amino acids. Germline V gives CDR1 MDHEN, CDR2 SYDVKM. The CDR3 loop is CASRRRDALNTEAFF. CDR3 coding DNA: TGTGCCAGCAGAAGACGTGATGCCTTGAACACTGAAGCTTTCTTT. Supplemented by reference TRBV28 and TRBJ1-1, the full variable domain reads DVKVTQSSRYLVKRTGEKVFLECVQDMDHENMFWYRQDPGLGLRLIYFSYDVKMKEKGDIPEGYSVSREKKERFSLILESASTNQTSMYLCASRRRDALNTEAFFGQGTRLTVV.

This clonotype was detected ten times or more. The CDR3 nucleotides are TGTGCCAGCAGCTTCGGTGGTGCGGGGGCTCCCCTCTACGAGCAGTACTTC. Translation: CASSFGGAGAPLYEQYF. V usage is TRBV7-9 and J usage is TRBJ2-7, with a weak D call TRBD2 (7 bases). V lost 3 bases to trimming and J lost 3 bases, with 21 bases between them. This CDR3 comprises 17 residues. Germline V CDR1 and CDR2: SEHNR, FQNEAQ (reference sequence).

This clonotype appeared a single time. The chain uses TRBV12-3 or TRBV12-4 and TRBJ2-6; D might be TRBD1 or TRBD2, each matching 5 bases. V gave up 7 bases and J gave up 0 bases, with 10 bases separating them. This CDR3 has 15 residues. The CDR3, as DNA: TGTGCCAGCACTGGGGACCTCTCTGGGGCCAACGTCCTGACTTTC. Translated: CASTGDLSGANVLTF.

The V gene is TRBV12-3 or TRBV12-4, the J gene TRBJ2-7; 15 bases agree with TRBD2. V was pared by 7 bases and J by 0 bases, with 10 bases of the junction left unmatched. The CDR3 consists of 18 residues. Here the CDR3 reads CASTLGTSGGPFSYEQYF. CDR3 sequence (DNA): TGTGCCAGCACCCTAGGGACTAGCGGGGGGCCCTTCTCCTACGAGCAGTACTTC.

The gene calls are TRBV28 and TRBJ2-2, with 7 bases identical to TRBD1. Germline V lookup: CDR1 MDHEN, CDR2 SYDVKM. CDR3 size: 17 residues. J was trimmed by 0 bases and V by 7 bases; bases with no gene match: 11. CDR3 protein: CASMRGQMTANTGELFF. CDR3 nucleotide sequence: TGTGCCAGCATGAGGGGACAGATGACCGCGAACACCGGGGAGCTGTTTTTT.

This clonotype was found many times. The chain recombines TRBV9 with TRBJ2-7; D is undetermined. CDR1 SGDLS and CDR2 YYNGEE come from the germline V gene. This CDR3 is 14 amino acids long. With 0 bases removed from V and 6 bases from J, the gap between germline ends came to 13 bases. The CDR3: CASSVDPEGLEQYF. CDR3 DNA sequence: TGTGCCAGCAGCGTAGATCCTGAAGGGCTCGAGCAGTACTTC.

This clonotype was seen a handful of times. The chain combines TRBV7-6 with TRBJ1-1; possible D gene TRBD1, 5 bases. Germline CDR1 is SGHVS and CDR2 is FNYEAQ. The CDR3 totals 14 residues. Trimming stripped 4 bases from V and 2 bases from J, with 11 bases between. The CDR3 DNA reads as TGTGCCAGCAGCTGGGGGGGGACCAACACTGAAGCTTTCTTT. Protein product: CASSWGGTNTEAFF.

This clonotype was recorded many times. This chain joins TRBV25-1 and TRBJ1-1, with D perhaps TRBD1 (5 bases). CDR1 and CDR2 (germline): MGHDK, SYGVNS. This CDR3 spans 12 amino acids. V lost 3 bases and J 5 bases, leaving 7 bases between the germline ends. CDR3 nucleotides: TGTGCCAGCAGTGAGGGGGTAACTGAAGCTTTCTTT. This codes for CASSEGVTEAFF.

This clonotype was recorded only once. The junction does not match germline at one end; this may be a read error. The V gene is TRBV20-1, the J gene TRBJ2-5, with D possibly TRBD2 on 5 matching bases. Germline V gene data show CDR1 as DFQATT and CDR2 as SNEGSKA (reference sequence). The CDR3 contains 16 residues. CDR3 sequence: CSARPVQGSEVETQDF. CDR3 in DNA: TGCAGTGCTAGACCCGTTCAAGGGAGCGAGGTAGAGACCCAGGACTTC.

The table lists this clonotype with many counts. This chain uses TRBV6-1 with TRBJ1-3, with 8 bases matching TRBD1. The CDR3 totals 16 residues. Germline V CDR1 and CDR2: MNHNS, SASEGT. The J segment lost 0 bases and the V segment lost 6 bases, leaving 7 bases of the junction unmatched. The CDR3 coding sequence is TGTGCCAGCAGGGGGACAGGCGTCCCCTCTGGAAACACCATATATTTT. As protein: CASRGTGVPSGNTIYF.

This clonotype came up many times. CDR3 DNA sequence: TGTGCCAGCAGCTTGAGGACAGGGGTGAGGGAGACCCAGTACTTC. Translating gives CASSLRTGVRETQYF. The chain carries TRBV7-9 and TRBJ2-5; TRBD1 aligns across 9 bases. The CDR3 is 15 amino acids. With V trimmed by 3 bases and J by 5 bases, 7 bases remained unmatched. The germline V gene encodes CDR1 SEHNR and CDR2 FQNEAQ (reference sequence).

There are many counts of this clonotype. This chain connects TRBV4-1 to TRBJ2-5; 7 positions agree with TRBD2. Germline V gives CDR1 MGHRA, CDR2 YSYEKL. The CDR3 length is 14 residues. Trimming removed 1 base from V and 5 bases from J; junction bases left unmatched: 4. Written as DNA, the CDR3 is TGCGCCAGCAGCCAAGTGGGGACTACCGAGACCCAGTACTTC. This translates into CASSQVGTTETQYF.

Concerning this clonotype itself: A much larger clone lies a single base off, so this may be a read error. J is TRBJ2-2 and V is TRBV12-3 or TRBV12-4; tentatively, D is TRBD1 (6 bases). This CDR3 region has 14 residues. Written as DNA, the CDR3 is TGTGCCAGCAGTTACGCTTCAGGGGCCGGGGAGCTGTGTTTT. Residues: CASSYASGAGELCF.

The genes are TRBV29-1 and TRBJ1-5; 8 bases align to TRBD1. V dropped 6 bases and J dropped 1; count of bases not matched to a gene: 8. CDR1 and CDR2 (germline): SQVTM, ANQGSEA. The CDR3 runs 15 residues. DNA of the CDR3: TGCAGCGTCTCCGACAGGGGAGGGAGCAATCAGCCCCAGCATTTT. This translates into CSVSDRGGSNQPQHF.

Ten or more counts support this clonotype. The CDR3 region has the DNA TGTGCCAGCAGTCCAGAACTAGCGGGGGCCTACGAGCAGTACTTC. Encoded protein: CASSPELAGAYEQYF. This sequence joins TRBV12-3 or TRBV12-4 and TRBJ2-7, with 11 bases lining up with TRBD2. CDR3 length: 15 amino acids. V was pared by 5 bases and J by 2 bases, with 5 bases of the junction left unmatched.

This clonotype has ten or more counts. The J gene is TRBJ2-7, the V gene TRBV29-1, with 8 bases lining up with TRBD2. CDR1 and CDR2 (germline): SQVTM, ANQGSEA. This CDR3 has 13 residues. V shed 5 bases and J 5 bases; nucleotides not matched to a gene: 8. CDR3 DNA: TGCAGCGTTTTCTGGACTAGCTTGCACGAGCAGTACTTC. Protein sequence: CSVFWTSLHEQYF.

This clonotype showed up just a few times. The chain is built from TRBV4-1 and TRBJ2-5, with TRBD2 matching over 8 bases. Germline trimming cut 3 bases from V and 1 base from J; bases unmatched to any gene: 4. The CDR3 totals 15 residues. Germline CDR1 is MGHRA and CDR2 is YSYEKL. The CDR3 nucleotides read TGCGCCAGCAGCCAGGTAGCGGGGACCCAAGAGACCCAGTACTTC. Amino acid sequence: CASSQVAGTQETQYF.

This clonotype was detected ten times or more. This chain links TRBV10-3 with TRBJ1-2; D possibly corresponds to TRBD1 (5 bases). The CDR3 runs 13 residues. Trimming shortened V by 8 bases and J by 6 bases, and 16 bases separated the two germline ends. CDR1 is ENHRY, CDR2 SYGVKD, per germline. The CDR3 DNA reads TGTGCCATCGCCCGCGGGGCGCCTGATGGCTACACCTTC. It codes for CAIARGAPDGYTF.

This clonotype was detected ten times or more. The chain carries TRBV20-1 and TRBJ2-7; 11 positions match TRBD1. This CDR3 has 13 amino acids. V shed 2 bases and J 9 bases; nucleotides not matched to a gene: 6. Germline CDR1 is DFQATT and CDR2 is SNEGSKA (reference sequence). The CDR3 DNA is TGCAGTGCTAGACTGGACAGGGGGCAACCGCAGTACTTC. It yields the protein CSARLDRGQPQYF.

This clonotype came up many times. The rearrangement uses TRBV12-3 or TRBV12-4 and TRBJ1-5; D might be TRBD1 (5 bases). The CDR3 length is 13 residues. Trimming stripped 3 bases from V and 6 bases from J, with 9 bases between. CDR3 nucleotides: TGTGCCAGCAGTTTCCGGGGCGGTCAGCCCCAGCATTTT. Protein: CASSFRGGQPQHF.